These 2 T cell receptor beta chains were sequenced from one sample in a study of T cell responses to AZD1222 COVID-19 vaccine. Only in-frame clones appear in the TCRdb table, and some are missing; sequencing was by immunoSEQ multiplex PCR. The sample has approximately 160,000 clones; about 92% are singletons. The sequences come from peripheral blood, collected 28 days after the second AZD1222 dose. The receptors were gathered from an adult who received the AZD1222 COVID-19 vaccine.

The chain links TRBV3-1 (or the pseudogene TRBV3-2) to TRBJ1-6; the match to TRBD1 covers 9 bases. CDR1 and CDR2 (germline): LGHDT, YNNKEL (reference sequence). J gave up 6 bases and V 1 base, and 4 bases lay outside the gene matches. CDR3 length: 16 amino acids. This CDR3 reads CASSQAGTGSNSPLHF. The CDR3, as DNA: TGTGCCAGCAGCCAAGCAGGGACAGGGTCTAATTCACCCCTCCACTTT.

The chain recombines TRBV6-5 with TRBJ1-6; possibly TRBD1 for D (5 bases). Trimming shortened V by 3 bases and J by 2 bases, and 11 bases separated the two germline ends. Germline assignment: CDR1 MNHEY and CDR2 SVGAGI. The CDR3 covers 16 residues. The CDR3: CASSYRQPTYNSPLHF. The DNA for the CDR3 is TGTGCCAGCAGTTATCGACAGCCTACCTATAATTCACCCCTCCACTTT.